This T cell receptor beta chain was observed in a study of CD8+ T cells in alopecia areata. Overall study results and limits: Lesional scalp, especially alopecia totalis/universalis, showed higher clonality than normal scalp.

In germline, CDR1 is PRHDT, CDR2 FYEKMQ (reference sequence). The V segment lost 5 bases and the J segment 3 bases; nucleotides outside the gene matches: 7. There are 14 residues in the CDR3. Patients with alopecia areata provided lesional scalp punch biopsies as well as peripheral blood. Sorting separated CD4+ and CD8+ T cells out of PBMCs. Reverse transcribed after extraction, RNA yielded cDNA as the sequencing template. Clones were read by immunoSEQ multiplex PCR, and TCRdb kept only the in-frame ones, dropping some. Seen here are 98,000 or so clones, 45% to 60% observed once, and the top ten hold roughly 25%. Remarks on this clone: The antigen remains undetermined.

This sequence originates from a human donor with alopecia areata. V is TRBV13 and J is TRBJ2-7; 7 positions agree with TRBD1. The sequenced sample consisted of NKG2D-low CD8+ T cells sorted from blood. Here the CDR3 DNA reads TGTGCCAGCAGCACCCGGGACAGCCTCTACGAGCAGTACTTC. Its protein product is CASSTRDSLYEQYF.